The subject of this entry is one T cell receptor beta chain. With 5 bases removed from V and 5 bases from J, the gap between germline ends came to 12 bases. Germline CDR1 reads MDHEN; CDR2 reads SYDVKM. This CDR3 is built from 13 residues. This sample stems from a study of blood T cell repertoires in COVID-19. Study information: The study drew acute and convalescent COVID-19 samples from the United States, Italy and Spain. PBMCs, B-cell-depleted T cells, or T cells provided the cDNA or gDNA that made up the material.

Using immunoSEQ multiplex PCR, the repertoire was profiled, and TCRdb retains in-frame clones only, with some absent. The sample lists 150,000 to 200,000 clones, about 86% occurring once. Sequencing input: peripheral blood. This TCR was sampled from a human donor with acute or convalescent COVID-19. The donor label of this sample is uncertain. V and J are TRBV28 and TRBJ1-2, with a weak D call TRBD1 (5 bases). CDR3 bases: TGTGCCAGCAGTATCGGGGGTTTTTATGGCTACACCTTC. This translates into CASSIGGFYGYTF.